One T cell receptor (beta chain) is described in this entry. Its recognized antigen is unknown. No per-base quality is available; no much larger clone lies one base away. This entry is derived from a study of CD8 T cells in Susac syndrome (dated by TCRdb to the late 2010s). With respect to the entire study: Repertoire sequencing was used to test whether CD8+ T cell activation and differentiation in Susac syndrome was antigen driven.

RNA was extracted using the RNeasy kit, and 0.5 to 1 microgram was reverse transcribed with random hexamers. The immunoSEQ multiplex PCR assay, covering 54 Vbeta and 13 Jbeta segments, was used to amplify TCR beta CDR3 regions. PCR amplification bias was corrected by using a synthetic template baseline for primer optimization and computational correction. Concerning the study's data processing: Reads were annotated to V, D and J genes per IMGT and analyzed with immunoSEQ Analyzer, keeping only productive sequences. Clonality was calculated as one minus the Shannon entropy normalized by log2 of the number of productive unique sequences. For each patient and control, public and private clones were evaluated within the 100 most prevalent clones. Clones were defined as Susac-specific when absent from the healthy and MS cohorts, from approximately 970 published viral clones and from other ImmuneACCESS disease sequences. TCRdb ran its own pipeline on the public reads, namely fastp trimming at Q25 and MiXCR clone calling, and kept in-frame beta chains. Every CDR3 protein is listed once, alongside the most common genes and DNA of its rows. None of the V and J calls come from the authors' own analysis; TCRdb made them. A total of 150,000 to 200,000 distinct CDR3 sequences appear in this sample, around 94% of them only once. The ten largest clones capture over 0.12% of the sample.

Peripheral blood CD8+ and CD4+ T cells from healthy donors, Susac syndrome patients and multiple sclerosis patients were profiled using high-throughput TCR beta sequencing. The healthy donors served as controls matched for age and sex. CD8+ TEMRA cells were enriched by FACS, while bulk CD8+ and CD4+ T cells were purified by magnetic negative isolation. Blood was drawn into EDTA tubes, processed within 24 hours, and PBMCs were isolated by density gradient centrifugation. PBMCs intended for TCR sequencing were frozen in liquid nitrogen and were later thawed in a 37 degrees C water bath. A purity of at least 90% was achieved for sorted or isolated CD4+, CD8+ and CD8+ TEMRA cells. Broader findings and caveats from the paper: The study acknowledged that relatively few individuals were included in the TCR sequencing and HLA analysis.

This clonotype was sampled from a human donor in good health. The sequenced material came from CD4+ T cells from PBMCs.

The bases are TGCGCCAGCAGTCAGTCCTACAGGGGGTGGACACCCCAAGAGACCCAGTACTTC. This sequence encodes CASSQSYRGWTPQETQYF. The rearrangement joined TRBV23-1 to TRBJ2-5; 8 junctional bases match TRBD1. TRBV23-1 is known as an ORF, though its function is uncertain. V loses 3 bases at its end and J loses 1 base; junction bases beyond the gene matches: 13. The cysteine opens and the phenylalanine closes a CDR3 of 18 amino acids. Only CDR3 DNA is held: 54 bases, read in frame from base 1.